Each of the 31 T cell receptor beta chains below was sequenced from the same sample in a study of CD8+ T cells in alopecia areata. The treatment was: oral pan-JAK inhibitor, 5-10 mg twice daily. Following RNA extraction, reverse transcription yielded cDNA that acted as the sequencing template. Repertoires were generated with immunoSEQ multiplex PCR, while TCRdb's copy carries only in-frame clones and drops some. The table records roughly 120,000 clones, 53% of them present only once. The specimen comprised CD4+ T cells sorted from blood, sampled at week 4, from a patient treated with tofacitinib. Receptors originate from a human donor with alopecia areata.

This chain uses TRBV7-9 with TRBJ2-5, with TRBD1 as a possible D gene (5 bases). The germline V gene has CDR1 SEHNR and CDR2 FQNEAQ (reference sequence). Trimming shortened V by 10 bases and J by 1 base, and 16 bases separated the two germline ends. CDR3 length: 14 amino acids. The CDR3 bases are TGTGCCATTTCGCCACGGACAAGCCAAGAGACCCAGTACTTC. Translating gives CAISPRTSQETQYF.

This clone appeared a few times. The rearrangement uses TRBV30 and TRBJ2-2; D is uncertain. Germline-derived CDR1 and CDR2 are GTSNPN and SVGIG (reference sequence). The CDR3 contains 15 residues. Trimming left V 5 bases short and J 2 bases short, with 15 bases between. CDR3 amino acids: CAWVRTFRNTGELFF. The CDR3, as DNA: TGTGCCTGGGTTAGGACGTTTCGTAACACCGGGGAGCTGTTTTTT.

In its sample, this clone was seen once. The rearrangement uses TRBV23-1 and TRBJ1-4; TRBD1 aligns across 7 bases. TRBV23-1 is an ORF, with its function uncertain. J lost 5 bases, V lost 6 bases, and 15 bases had no gene match. The CDR3 extends over 17 amino acids. The CDR3 spells CASSRNTRDRENEKLFF. The DNA for the CDR3 is TGCGCCAGCAGCCGAAACACCCGGGACAGAGAGAATGAAAAACTGTTTTTT.

V usage is TRBV7-2 and J usage is TRBJ1-5, with D uncertain. This CDR3 comprises 12 residues. Deletions cut 1 base from V and 5 bases from J, with 3 bases between. Germline CDR1 reads SGHTA; CDR2 reads FQGNSA. The CDR3 DNA reads as TGTGCCAGCAGCTTAGATCATCAGCCCCAGCATTTT. The encoded protein is CASSLDHQPQHF.

V gene TRBV18 combines with J gene TRBJ1-3; D remains unclear. This CDR3 is 16 amino acids long. Germline assignment: CDR1 KGHSH and CDR2 LQKENI. V lost 2 bases and J 0 bases, leaving 11 bases between the germline ends. CDR3 protein: CASSPAGSRSGNTIYF. CDR3 DNA sequence: TGTGCCAGCTCACCAGCTGGCAGCCGCTCTGGAAACACCATATATTTT.

V usage is TRBV7-2 and J usage is TRBJ1-5; D not resolved. This CDR3 comprises 14 residues. V dropped 4 bases and J dropped 2 bases, with 9 bases sitting between them. Germline lookup yields CDR1 SGHTA and CDR2 FQGNSA. CDR3 sequence (DNA): TGTGCCAGCAGCTACAAGGTCGGCAATCAGCCCCAGCATTTT. This sequence encodes CASSYKVGNQPQHF.

This clone was seen repeatedly, ten times or more. The chain carries TRBV28 and TRBJ2-7; D is unclear. Trimming cost V 4 bases and J 0 bases, with 7 bases left between them. Per the germline V gene, CDR1 is MDHEN and CDR2 is SYDVKM. The CDR3 has 13 residues. The CDR3 nucleotides are TGTGCCAGCAGTTATCCGCCCTCCTACGAGCAGTACTTC. This sequence encodes CASSYPPSYEQYF.

Turning to this clone: An end of the junction does not agree with germline; a read error may underlie this. The gene calls are TRBV29-1 and TRBJ2-1; 8 bases map to TRBD1. Germline CDR1 and CDR2: SQVTM and ANQGSEA. The CDR3 covers 10 residues. This CDR3 reads CSVSGQGGVF. The CDR3 nucleotides are TGCAGCGTCTCCGGACAGGGAGGCGTCTTC.

This clone has just a few counts. The V and J genes are TRBV5-1 and TRBJ2-6, with D possibly matching TRBD1 (6 bases). CDR3 length: 16 amino acids. Germline V gene lookup returns CDR1 SGHRS and CDR2 YFSETQ. V lost 4 bases to trimming and J lost 0 bases, with 11 bases between them. The chain's CDR3 is CASSPDRRSGANVLTF. CDR3 in DNA: TGCGCCAGCAGCCCGGACAGACGCTCTGGGGCCAACGTCCTGACTTTC.

The V and J genes are TRBV7-9 and TRBJ2-3; weak D call: TRBD1 (5 bases). This CDR3 is 13 amino acids long. Germline values: CDR1 SEHNR, CDR2 FQNEAQ (reference sequence). With 5 bases removed from V and 4 bases from J, the gap between germline ends came to 10 bases. Here the CDR3 DNA reads TGTGCCAGCAGCCGGAGACAGTCAGATACGCAGTATTTT. Protein sequence: CASSRRQSDTQYF.

The gene calls are TRBV6-5 and TRBJ2-5; 11 bases agree with TRBD1. The length of the CDR3 is 14 residues. CDR1 and CDR2 from the germline V gene are MNHEY and SVGAGI. Trimming took 6 bases from V and 4 from J; bases not matched to a gene: 4. The CDR3 bases are TGTGCCAGCAGCCGGGGGACAGGGGGAGAGACCCAGTACTTC. As protein: CASSRGTGGETQYF.

This chain uses TRBV30 with TRBJ1-1; D is undetermined. The CDR3 is 11 residues long. The germline gives CDR1 GTSNPN, CDR2 SVGIG (reference sequence). With 1 base removed from V and 9 bases from J, the gap between germline ends came to 9 bases. The CDR3 spells CAWSGSRKAFF. CDR3 DNA: TGTGCCTGGAGTGGGAGTAGGAAAGCTTTCTTT.

The genes are TRBV27 and TRBJ1-1, with D maybe TRBD1 (5 bases). Germline CDR1 and CDR2: MNHEY and SMNVEV (reference sequence). This CDR3 region has 14 residues. V was shortened by 3 bases and J by 10 bases, with 18 bases between the two germline ends. The CDR3 sequence is CASSFGWLRGGAFF. As DNA, the CDR3 is TGTGCCAGCAGTTTCGGGTGGTTGAGGGGAGGAGCTTTCTTT.

This clone was counted only a few times. The chain uses TRBV30 and TRBJ1-2; 12 positions agree with TRBD1. CDR1 is GTSNPN and CDR2 is SVGIG in the germline V gene (reference sequence). The J segment lost 6 bases and the V segment lost 5 bases, leaving 1 base of the junction unmatched. The CDR3 consists of 12 residues. The CDR3 DNA is TGTGCCTGGTGGGACAGGGGGCATGGCTACACCTTC. This codes for CAWWDRGHGYTF.

Remarks on this clone: At one boundary the junction diverges from the germline segment, which might be a read error. V is TRBV20-1 and J is TRBJ1-1, with D unclear. The CDR3 is 9 residues long. Germline values: CDR1 DFQATT, CDR2 SNEGSKA (reference sequence). CDR3: CSASDGISF. The DNA for the CDR3 is TGCAGTGCTTCAGACGGGATTTCCTTT.

The V call is TRBV10-2, the J call TRBJ1-2, with a tentative D call TRBD1 (6 bases). Germline V gene lookup returns CDR1 WSHSY and CDR2 SAAADI. Trimming stripped 10 bases from V and 7 bases from J, with 16 bases between. The CDR3 is made up of 12 amino acids. CDR3 nucleotides: TGCGCCACCTCAGGGGAATGGGTTGGCTACACCTTC. It encodes CATSGEWVGYTF.

The genes are TRBV25-1 and TRBJ1-6, with D perhaps TRBD1 (5 bases). Germline lookup yields CDR1 MGHDK and CDR2 SYGVNS. V gave up 8 bases and J gave up 11 bases, with 13 bases separating them. This CDR3 has 12 amino acids. DNA of the CDR3: TGTGCCAGCGGTCTGACGGGGCCACCCCTCCACTTT. Translated, it gives CASGLTGPPLHF. Drawing the rest from reference TRBV25-1 and TRBJ1-6, the complete variable domain is EADIYQTPRYLVIGTGKKITLECSQTMGHDKMYWYQQDPGMELHLIHYSYGVNSTEKGDLSSESTVSRIRTEHFPLTLESARPSHTSQYLCASGLTGPPLHFGNGTRLTVT.

This clone was picked up a small number of times. V gene TRBV15 combines with J gene TRBJ2-3; 8 nucleotides line up with TRBD2. This CDR3 is 16 amino acids long. The germline gives CDR1 LNHNV, CDR2 YYDKDF (reference sequence). J was trimmed by 1 base and V by 0 bases; bases with no gene match: 3. The DNA of the CDR3 is TGTGCCACCAGCAGAGACGGGGGGGTACGCACAGATACGCAGTATTTT. Translating gives CATSRDGGVRTDTQYF.

This rearrangement joins TRBV25-1 to TRBJ2-5; 11 nucleotides align to TRBD1. Trimming at V came to 5 bases and at J to 4 bases, leaving 6 bases not matched to a gene. This CDR3 spans 15 amino acids. The germline gives CDR1 MGHDK, CDR2 SYGVNS. CDR3 DNA sequence: TGTGCCAGCAGTCGTCCCGGGACAGGGGGAGAGACCCAGTACTTC. Translation gives CASSRPGTGGETQYF.

Only a few counts were recorded for this clone. The genes are TRBV2 and TRBJ1-5; D is undetermined. The germline gives CDR1 SNHLY, CDR2 FYNNEI. Trimming removed 3 bases from V and 3 bases from J, with 6 bases in between. The CDR3 is 13 residues long. CDR3 sequence: CASSDELNQPQHF. CDR3 coding DNA: TGTGCCAGCAGTGACGAGCTCAATCAGCCCCAGCATTTT.

This clone has a handful of counts. The chain employs TRBV30 and TRBJ2-3, with 7 positions matching TRBD2. The CDR3 consists of 14 residues. Germline V CDR1 and CDR2: GTSNPN, SVGIG (reference sequence). V dropped 4 bases and J dropped 5; count of bases not matched to a gene: 9. DNA for the CDR3: TGTGCCTGGACGTATGGTGGCGGGGGAGATACGCAGTATTTT. Translating gives CAWTYGGGGDTQYF.

This clone was detected a few times. The rearrangement uses TRBV14 and TRBJ2-6; D possibly corresponds to TRBD2 (5 bases). CDR1 and CDR2 (germline): SGHDN, FVKESK. The CDR3 covers 14 residues. V shed 6 bases and J shed 9 bases, with 15 bases lying between them. CDR3 region: CASSSFSGLNVLTF. DNA of the CDR3: TGTGCCAGCAGTTCTTTTTCCGGACTCAACGTCCTGACTTTC. The full variable domain, completed using reference TRBV14 and TRBJ2-6, is EAGVTQFPSHSVIEKGQTVTLRCDPISGHDNLYWYRRVMGKEIKFLLHFVKESKQDESGMPNNRFLAERTGGTYSTLKVQPAELEDSGVYFCASSSFSGLNVLTFGAGSRLTVL.

This sequence joins TRBV6-5 and TRBJ1-2; D remains ambiguous. This CDR3 contains 12 residues. Looked up from germline, CDR1 is MNHEY and CDR2 is SVGAGI. The V and J ends lost 4 bases and 0 bases respectively, with 3 bases between them. The CDR3, as DNA: TGTGCCAGCAGTTTGCCTAACTATGGCTACACCTTC. It encodes CASSLPNYGYTF.

This clone was detected only a few times. The chain recombines TRBV29-1 with TRBJ2-3; D is unclear. The CDR3 is made up of 13 amino acids. V lost 3 bases and J lost 3, with 10 bases in between. Germline V lookup: CDR1 SQVTM, CDR2 ANQGSEA. The chain's CDR3 is CSVEGLATDTQYF. CDR3 sequence (DNA): TGCAGCGTTGAGGGGTTAGCAACAGATACGCAGTATTTT.

This sequence joins TRBV29-1 and TRBJ2-5; the match to TRBD1 covers 7 bases. The germline V gene encodes CDR1 SQVTM and CDR2 ANQGSEA. The CDR3 loop spans 12 amino acids. J was trimmed by 2 bases and V by 7 bases; bases with no gene match: 4. The CDR3 bases are TGCAGCGCTGCGACAGGGCAAGAGACCCAGTACTTC. It yields the protein CSAATGQETQYF.

The V gene is TRBV6-5, the J gene TRBJ1-2; tentatively, D is TRBD1 (6 bases). V lost 0 bases, J lost 0 bases, and 11 bases lay in between. Germline lookup yields CDR1 MNHEY and CDR2 SVGAGI. The CDR3 totals 16 residues. The CDR3 coding sequence is TGTGCCAGCAGTTACTCCGGGTCAGGGGCTAACTATGGCTACACCTTC. Its translation: CASSYSGSGANYGYTF.

This clone showed up just a few times. The rearrangement uses TRBV19 and TRBJ1-1; D is uncertain. V lost 8 bases, J lost 0 bases, and 10 bases lay in between. This CDR3 has 13 amino acids. CDR1 is LNHDA and CDR2 is SQIVND in the germline V gene (reference sequence). CDR3 DNA: TGTGCCAGTTCTGAACTCATGAACACTGAAGCTTTCTTT. Its protein product is CASSELMNTEAFF. Together with reference TRBV19 and TRBJ1-1, the CDR3 gives the full variable domain: DGGITQSPKYLFRKEGQNVTLSCEQNLNHDAMYWYRQDPGQGLRLIYYSQIVNDFQKGDIAEGYSVSREKKESFPLTVTSAQKNPTAFYLCASSELMNTEAFFGQGTRLTVV.

The gene calls are TRBV29-1 and TRBJ1-2; a possible D gene is TRBD1 (5 bases). The germline V and J ends were trimmed by 5 bases and 7 bases, with 11 bases remaining between them. Germline CDR1 reads SQVTM; CDR2 reads ANQGSEA. CDR3 size: 11 residues. CDR3 DNA: TGCAGCGTTTCCCGGGGCGGTGGCTACACCTTC. Translating it yields CSVSRGGGYTF.

This rearrangement joins TRBV28 to TRBJ2-6; 9 bases align to TRBD1. The germline CDR1 and CDR2 sequences are MDHEN and SYDVKM. V lost 6 bases, J lost 4 bases, and 4 bases stayed unmatched. The CDR3 contains 15 residues. The CDR3 nucleotides read TGTGCCAGCAGGGGACAGGGAACCGGGGCCAACGTCCTGACTTTC. It codes for CASRGQGTGANVLTF.

The J gene is TRBJ2-3, the V gene TRBV10-3, with 7 bases aligning to TRBD1. CDR1 ENHRY and CDR2 SYGVKD come from the germline V gene. CDR3 length equals 15 residues. The V segment lost 6 bases and the J segment 6 bases; nucleotides outside the gene matches: 12. DNA for the CDR3: TGTGCCATCAGCCGACAGGGAAGTACTTTGGATACGCAGTATTTT. This sequence encodes CAISRQGSTLDTQYF.

The chain recombines TRBV4-1 with TRBJ1-2; D remains unclear. Germline V gene sequence: CDR1 MGHRA, CDR2 YSYEKL. The V gene lost 0 bases and the J gene lost 8 bases, with 19 bases spanning the gap. There are 16 residues in the CDR3. The CDR3 DNA follows: TGCGCCAGCAGCCAAGAAAGTAAGACTCTCATCGGCGGCTACACCTTC. It translates to CASSQESKTLIGGYTF.